This T cell receptor (beta chain) was recorded in a study of chemoradiotherapy in HPV16-positive cancers. Study context: A couple of HPV16-positive patients' cells yielded candidate HPV-specific clones and common motifs. Study observations and caveats: Candidate HPV-specific clones and E7-related TCR motifs grew in tumor during treatment.

There are 13 residues in the CDR3. CDR1 and CDR2 from the germline V gene are SGHVS and FNYEAQ. V lost 5 bases and J 5 bases, leaving 12 bases between the germline ends. Sequenced by immunoSEQ multiplex PCR; TCRdb stores in-frame clones only, minus some. The sample shows just under 40,000 clones, roughly 77% of them seen only once. Notes on this clone: Its specificity is unknown.

The TCR comes from a human donor with HPV-associated anogenital cancer. The chain is built from TRBV7-6 and TRBJ2-5, with D perhaps matching TRBD1 (6 bases). This specimen was blood, taken from a patient who underwent chemoradiotherapy. CDR3 nucleotides: TGTGCCAGCAGCCCGGTACAGGGTGAGACCCAGTACTTC. Translation: CASSPVQGETQYF.